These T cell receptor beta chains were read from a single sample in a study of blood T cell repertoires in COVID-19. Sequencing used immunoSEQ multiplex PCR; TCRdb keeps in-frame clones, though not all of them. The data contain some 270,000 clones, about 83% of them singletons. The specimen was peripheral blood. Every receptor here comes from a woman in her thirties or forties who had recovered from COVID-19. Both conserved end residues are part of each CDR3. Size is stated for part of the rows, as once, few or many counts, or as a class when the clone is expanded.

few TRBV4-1 CASSPEGAGGRNEQFF
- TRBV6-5 CASSRGFGNQPQHF
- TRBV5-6 CASSPTVVAASYEQYF
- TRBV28 CANSRGEQETQYF
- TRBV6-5 CASSTNRAGYTF
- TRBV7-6 CASSSTGDPLKYEQYF
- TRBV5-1 CASSFWRGGTDEEQFF
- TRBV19 CASSIVVAEGELFF
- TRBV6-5 CASRSTRLSNQPQHF
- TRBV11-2 CASSWVSGGAGNEQFF
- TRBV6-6 CASSYLGQGWAEAFF
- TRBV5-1 CASSLEGQGTGPQHF
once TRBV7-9 CASSLTRTGNEQYF
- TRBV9 CASRRQGASGELFF
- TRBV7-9 CASSLAVNRDGYTF
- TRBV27 CASSPGVSQGSPLHF
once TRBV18 CASSPPRGQETQYF
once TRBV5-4 CASNDRYNEQFF
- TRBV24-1 CATSDPKGQRNTGELFF
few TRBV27 CASRQTHLYEQYF
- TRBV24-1 CATSDSVAYNEQFF
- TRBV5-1 CASSLGGQSTDTQYF
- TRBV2 CASSEQGRVPGEQYF
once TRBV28 CASTTLRLDDTQYF
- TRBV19 CASRQTGTKARGYTF
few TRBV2 CASSERRASGTEAFF
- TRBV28 CASSTSLPGQSYGYTF
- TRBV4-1 CASSYRAGLGNEQFF
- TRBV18 CASSPQTVNQPQHF
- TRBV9 CASSVKTGNYGYTF
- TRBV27 CASSLFGGVAYEQYF
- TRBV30 CAWNAGVEQYF
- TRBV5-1 CASSLSGVGTEAFF
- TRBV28 CASSPGGNTEAFF
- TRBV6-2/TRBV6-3 CASSYLAEYEQYF
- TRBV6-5 CASSTGNWGYTF
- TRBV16 CASSPQRGQQETQYF
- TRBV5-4 CASRTTGGAVGYTF
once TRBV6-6 CASSLTSAGYVDTQYF